These 8 T cell receptor beta chains originate from one sample sequenced in a study of T cells in Graves' hyperthyroidism and ophthalmopathy (dated by TCRdb to the late 2010s). Library generation was performed with multiplex PCR. The sample was run on an Illumina HiSeq 2000. The TCR beta CDR3 regions were amplified from RNA transcripts. The TCR CDR3 was subjected to a first round of RT-PCR using the HTBI primer set and the Qiagen OneStep RT-PCR kit. TCRdb reworked the public reads: Q25 trimming with fastp, MiXCR clone assembly, productive beta chains retained. Merged by CDR3 protein, the rows form single entries marked with the most common genes and DNA. A total of 500,000 or so distinct CDR3 sequences appear in this sample, under 20% of them only once. The ten largest clonotypes hold approximately 16% of the sample. The specimen was blood. These receptors were taken from a young woman with Graves' ophthalmopathy.

This clonotype was counted many times. V usage is TRBV2 and J usage is TRBJ1-1; tentative D call: TRBD1 (6 bases). Germline CDR1 reads SNHLY; CDR2 reads FYNNEI. V was pared by 6 bases and J by 1 base, with 9 bases between. The CDR3 has 13 amino acids. The CDR3 region is CASREGQNTEAFF. Here the CDR3 DNA reads TGTGCCAGCAGAGAGGGACAGAACACTGAAGCTTTCTTT.

This clonotype was recorded a few times. The rearrangement links TRBV5-4 to TRBJ2-7; 9 bases match TRBD1. The CDR3 has 15 amino acids. In germline, CDR1 is SGHNT, CDR2 YYREEE (reference sequence). V shed 2 bases, J shed 6 bases, and the junction held 9 bases outside the gene matches. CDR3 nucleotide sequence: TGTGCCAGCAGCTTTTACCGCGGGACAGGGACCGAGCAGTACTTC. This sequence encodes CASSFYRGTGTEQYF.

As to this clonotype: An end of the junction differs from the germline gene, which may be a read error. The chain employs TRBV6-1 and TRBJ2-7; D possibly corresponds to TRBD2 (7 bases). The CDR3 runs 14 residues. Germline loops: CDR1 MNHNS, CDR2 SASEGT. The CDR3 DNA sequence: TGTGCCATCAGTGAGGGGCCCGGGGGGCGCGAGCAGTACTTC. It specifies CAISEGPGGREQYF.

In its sample, this clonotype was seen many times. The chain employs TRBV30 and TRBJ2-1; unclear D gene. Per germline, CDR1 GTSNPN and CDR2 SVGIG (reference sequence). The CDR3 is made up of 11 amino acids. V lost 4 bases and J lost 7, with 8 bases in between. This CDR3 reads CAWTTRNEQFF. The CDR3 nucleotides are TGTGCCTGGACCACAAGGAATGAGCAGTTCTTC.

The genes are TRBV7-2 and TRBJ2-3; 8 nucleotides agree with TRBD2. This CDR3 has 17 amino acids. Looked up from germline, CDR1 is SGHTA and CDR2 is FQGNSA. V shed 4 bases, J shed 6 bases, and the junction held 15 bases outside the gene matches. The CDR3 sequence: CASSSPLLRGGLDTQYF. The CDR3 coding sequence is TGTGCCAGCAGCTCACCTCTTCTCCGGGGGGGCCTGGATACGCAGTATTTT.

This clonotype was seen a few times. This CDR3 is CSAINEQFF. The CDR3 DNA is TGCAGTGCTATCAATGAGCAGTTCTTC. V and J are TRBV20-1 and TRBJ2-1; D is undetermined. Germline-derived CDR1 and CDR2 are DFQATT and SNEGSKA (reference sequence). The CDR3 totals 9 residues. V was cut by 4 bases and J by 6 bases, with 1 base left in between.

This rearrangement joins TRBV27 to TRBJ1-5, with D perhaps matching TRBD1 (5 bases). V lost 4 bases, J lost 4 bases, and 11 bases lay in between. Germline V gene lookup returns CDR1 MNHEY and CDR2 SMNVEV (reference sequence). The CDR3 extends over 14 amino acids. DNA of the CDR3: TGTGCCAGCAGTTCCGGGACTTTTAATCAGCCCCAGCATTTT. It encodes CASSSGTFNQPQHF.

This clonotype came up a few times. The chain recombines TRBV13 with TRBJ2-3; D not certain. This CDR3 region has 14 residues. Germline CDR1 and CDR2: PRHDT and FYEKMQ (reference sequence). Trimming took 7 bases from V and 0 from J, leaving 11 bases between them. The CDR3 coding sequence is TGTGCCAGCAATTCGGCAGCTAGCACAGATACGCAGTATTTT. Translating it yields CASNSAASTDTQYF.